The next 18 T cell receptor beta chains were all read from a single sample in a study of T cells after yellow fever vaccination. TCRdb redid the calling of the 5' RACE reads with MiXCR, one entry per CDR3 protein. The repertoire has some 500,000 distinct CDR3 sequences, roughly 13% of them found once; the top ten carry more than 13%. The material sequenced was PBMCs, taken on the day of the yellow fever booster vaccination. The source is a young man who received the YFV17D yellow fever vaccine.

The J gene is TRBJ2-3, the V gene TRBV6-5; possible D gene TRBD2, 6 bases. The germline gives CDR1 MNHEY, CDR2 SVGAGI. This CDR3 has 14 amino acids. The V gene lost 3 bases and the J gene lost 2 bases, with 9 bases spanning the gap. Here the CDR3 reads CASSYSGNTDTQYF. Written as DNA, the CDR3 is TGTGCCAGCAGTTATAGCGGCAACACAGATACGCAGTATTTT.

In its sample, this clonotype was seen a few times. The chain is built from TRBV7-2 and TRBJ2-1, with 7 bases matching TRBD2. V was clipped by 5 bases and J by 0 bases; unmatched bases: 7. In germline, CDR1 is SGHTA, CDR2 FQGNSA. The CDR3 loop spans 16 amino acids. This CDR3 reads CASSKTSSSSYNEQFF. For the CDR3, the DNA is TGTGCCAGCAGCAAGACTAGCTCCAGCTCCTACAATGAGCAGTTCTTC.

This clonotype was detected only once. The chain uses TRBV19 and TRBJ1-2; D is perhaps TRBD1 (5 bases). V shed 3 bases and J shed 2 bases, with 7 bases lying between them. This CDR3 region has 13 residues. Germline CDR1 LNHDA, CDR2 SQIVND (reference sequence). CDR3 bases: TGTGCCAGTAGTATCCGACAGAACTATGGCTACACCTTC. Protein: CASSIRQNYGYTF.

This clonotype has only a few counts. The chain joins TRBV19 to TRBJ2-2; D gene unclear. CDR3 size: 13 residues. V was cut by 9 bases and J by 5 bases, with 13 bases left in between. The germline V gene encodes CDR1 LNHDA and CDR2 SQIVND (reference sequence). The DNA of the CDR3 is TGTGCCAGCCACCCATACCGGACCGGGGAGCTGTTTTTT. Its protein is CASHPYRTGELFF.

This clonotype was counted only a few times. The genes are TRBV30 and TRBJ2-7; tentatively, D is TRBD1 (6 bases). The CDR3 length is 13 residues. V gave up 0 bases and J gave up 6 bases, with 12 bases separating them. CDR1 GTSNPN and CDR2 SVGIG come from the germline V gene (reference sequence). The CDR3 protein is CAWSVARGGEQYF. As DNA, the CDR3 is TGTGCCTGGAGTGTAGCCAGGGGTGGCGAGCAGTACTTC.

The chain links TRBV10-2 to TRBJ1-4; TRBD1 is a possible D gene (6 bases). Trimming removed 2 bases from V and 2 bases from J, with 9 bases in between. There are 15 residues in the CDR3. CDR1 is WSHSY, CDR2 SAAADI, per germline. CDR3: CASSEGGLTNEKLFF. CDR3 bases: TGCGCCAGCAGTGAGGGGGGGCTGACTAATGAAAAACTGTTTTTT.

The chain uses TRBV30 and TRBJ2-7; D ambiguous. CDR1 and CDR2 (germline): GTSNPN, SVGIG (reference sequence). This CDR3 has 12 amino acids. Trimming removed 5 bases from V and 3 bases from J, with 11 bases in between. The CDR3 coding sequence is TGTGCCTGGGTAAGAACAGACTACGAGCAGTACTTC. This codes for CAWVRTDYEQYF. Full variable domain (rest looked up from reference TRBV30 and TRBJ2-7): SQTIHQWPATLVQPVGSPLSLECTVEGTSNPNLYWYRQAAGRGLQLLFYSVGIGQISSEVPQNLSASRPQDRQFILSSKKLLLSDSGFYLCAWVRTDYEQYFGPGTRLTVT.

The sample holds a few counts of this clonotype. The chain recombines TRBV5-5 with TRBJ2-5; D gene uncertain. V was shortened by 1 base and J by 9 bases, with 16 bases between the two germline ends. CDR3 length: 14 residues. In germline, CDR1 is SGHKS, CDR2 YYEKEE (reference sequence). CDR3 DNA sequence: TGTGCCAGCAGCTTGCGTAGGGTGCAGGTGCCCCAGTACTTC. It translates to CASSLRRVQVPQYF.

This clonotype has only a few counts. The chain couples TRBV6-5 to TRBJ1-1; 8 bases map to TRBD1. This CDR3 is built from 16 residues. Germline lookup yields CDR1 MNHEY and CDR2 SVGAGI. The V segment lost 2 bases and the J segment 1 base; nucleotides outside the gene matches: 6. The CDR3 spells CASSYRTGRKNTEAFF. As DNA, the CDR3 is TGTGCCAGCAGTTACAGGACAGGGAGAAAGAACACTGAAGCTTTCTTT.

This clonotype was observed a few times. This chain links TRBV20-1 with TRBJ2-1; TRBD2 matches at 9 bases. Germline V gives CDR1 DFQATT, CDR2 SNEGSKA (reference sequence). CDR3 size: 14 residues. V was pared by 4 bases and J by 2 bases, with 3 bases of the junction left unmatched. The CDR3 protein is CSATREGPYNEQFF. The CDR3, as DNA: TGCAGTGCTACGCGGGAGGGCCCCTACAATGAGCAGTTCTTC.

The chain combines TRBV12-3 or TRBV12-4 with TRBJ2-7, with no clear D. This CDR3 spans 12 amino acids. V was trimmed by 3 bases and J by 6 bases, leaving 9 bases between them. The CDR3 coding sequence is TGTGCCAGCAGTTTTTCCGGGCTCGAGCAGTACTTC. Its translation: CASSFSGLEQYF.

In its sample, this clonotype was seen a few times. The V call is TRBV19, the J call TRBJ2-3, with 8 bases lining up with TRBD2. With V trimmed by 4 bases and J by 2 bases, 8 bases remained unmatched. This CDR3 is 16 amino acids long. CDR1 LNHDA and CDR2 SQIVND come from the germline V gene (reference sequence). The CDR3 sequence is CASSTRSGTNTDTQYF. The CDR3 bases are TGTGCCAGTAGTACCCGTAGCGGGACGAACACAGATACGCAGTATTTT.

V and J are TRBV28 and TRBJ2-1; 7 nucleotides agree with TRBD2. Germline CDR1 MDHEN, CDR2 SYDVKM. The CDR3 runs to 17 residues. V shed 2 bases and J 0 bases; nucleotides not matched to a gene: 7. In DNA form, the CDR3 reads TGTGCCAGCAGTTTAATTGCTAGCGGAAGCTCCTACAATGAGCAGTTCTTC. As protein: CASSLIASGSSYNEQFF.

The chain has TRBV29-1 and TRBJ1-2, with 7 bases identical to TRBD1. Germline V gene lookup returns CDR1 SQVTM and CDR2 ANQGSEA. The CDR3 sequence is 12 residues long. J was trimmed by 7 bases and V by 3 bases; bases with no gene match: 5. The DNA of the CDR3 is TGCAGCGTTGATTCGGGACAGACTGGCTACACCTTC. It is translated as CSVDSGQTGYTF.

The chain carries TRBV7-2 and TRBJ2-7; D not resolved. The V gene's germline CDR1 is SGHTA and CDR2 FQGNSA. Between the trimmed V and J ends, which lost 2 bases and 3 bases, there was a span of 11 bases. The CDR3 totals 14 residues. This chain's CDR3 is CASSLSPSNYEQYF. CDR3 bases: TGTGCCAGCAGCTTATCTCCTTCTAACTACGAGCAGTACTTC.

This chain joins TRBV6-2 or TRBV6-3 and TRBJ2-7; no clear D. CDR1 is MNHEY, CDR2 SVGEGT, per germline. This CDR3 is 12 amino acids long. The V end lost 2 bases, the J end lost 6 bases, and 8 bases lay between the germline ends. The DNA for the CDR3 is TGTGCCAGCAGTTACCCGCCCTCCGAGCAGTACTTC. As protein: CASSYPPSEQYF.

The CDR3 DNA reads as TGTGCCAGCAGCTGGATCCCGGGAACAGGGAACACTGAAGCTTTCTTT. Translation gives CASSWIPGTGNTEAFF. The genes are TRBV7-2 and TRBJ1-1; D is perhaps TRBD1 (5 bases). V lost 4 bases and J 1 base, leaving 16 bases between the germline ends. The V gene's germline CDR1 is SGHTA and CDR2 FQGNSA. The CDR3 contains 16 residues.

V is TRBV7-8 and J is TRBJ2-1; 12 bases align to TRBD2. Germline loops: CDR1 SGHVS, CDR2 FQNEAQ. The CDR3 is made up of 15 amino acids. J was trimmed by 8 bases and V by 6 bases; bases with no gene match: 8. The DNA of the CDR3 is TGTGCCAGCAGAGAAGTGTGGACTAGCGGGGATGAGCAGTTCTTC. Protein product: CASREVWTSGDEQFF.